This T cell receptor (beta chain) comes out of a study of cytomegalovirus exposure and HLA in healthy donors. Germline CDR1 SGDLS, CDR2 YYNGEE. V was shortened by 3 bases and J by 6 bases, with 13 bases between the two germline ends. CDR3 length equals 14 residues. PCR was performed using 60 Vbeta and 13 Jbeta primers. Libraries were prepared by immunoSEQ multiplex PCR; TCRdb keeps only in-frame clonotypes and omits some of them. This table has 150,000 or so clones, nearly 70% appearing once. Regarding this clone: Its antigen remains unidentified.

Study-wide results and caveats: Available immune exposure information was restricted to CMV serostatus only.

The sample consisted of PBMCs. V and J are TRBV9 and TRBJ1-5; tentative D call: TRBD1 (6 bases). The TCR was taken from a young man in good health and CMV-seropositive. CDR3 amino acids: CASSEGVGGQPQHF. The DNA of the CDR3 is TGTGCCAGCAGCGAGGGGGTGGGTGGTCAGCCCCAGCATTTT. The whole variable domain, remainder taken from reference TRBV9 and TRBJ1-5, is DSGVTQTPKHLITATGQRVTLRCSPRSGDLSVYWYQQSLDQGLQFLIQYYNGEERAKGNILERFSAQQFPDLHSELNLSSLELGDSALYFCASSEGVGGQPQHFGDGTRLSIL.